Detailed here is one T cell receptor (beta chain). TCRdb used MiXCR to reprocess the PCR reads, holding one entry per CDR3 protein. The sample records about 86,000 distinct CDR3 sequences, 45% to 60% being singletons. The sample originates from a study of CDR3 diversity in severe acne. The V and J ends lost 6 bases and 7 bases, in that order; junction bases with no gene match: 7. The CDR3 is 15 residues long. CDR1 is LNHDA and CDR2 is SQIVND in the germline V gene (reference sequence). This clonotype was obtained from a male donor in good health, without acne. Source material: blood. V and J are TRBV19 and TRBJ2-7; 15 bases line up with TRBD2. CDR3 sequence reads: CASSGLAGGPGEQYF. The CDR3 nucleotides are TGTGCCAGTAGCGGACTAGCGGGAGGGCCGGGGGAGCAGTACTTC.